This TCR beta chain was retrieved from a study of blood T cell repertoires in COVID-19. Turning to the study itself: T cells, B-cell-depleted T cells, or PBMCs supplied cDNA or gDNA.

The CDR3 totals 14 residues. This table comes from immunoSEQ multiplex PCR, and its TCRdb copy is limited to in-frame clones, with some not included. The sample shows more than 150,000 clones, around 85% of them seen only once. What was sequenced was peripheral blood. This chain joins TRBV21-1 and TRBJ2-1; the table's D call of TRBD2 was not tested on the DNA. TRBV21-1 is assigned pseudogene status. The clonotype was recovered from a man aged 45-65 years who had recovered from COVID-19. CDR3 coding DNA: TGTGCCAGCAGCACTCTTATCCGTTACAATGAGCAGTTCTTC. Translated: CASSTLIRYNEQFF.